Following are 20 T cell receptor beta chains from one sample sequenced in a study of blood T cell repertoires in COVID-19. Libraries were prepared by immunoSEQ multiplex PCR; TCRdb keeps only in-frame clonotypes and omits some of them. Among approximately 86,000 clones listed, around three quarters were seen once. The sequencing sample was made of peripheral blood. The origin of the receptors is an older woman with acute or convalescent COVID-19.

The chain combines TRBV3-1 (or the pseudogene TRBV3-2) with TRBJ2-6, with TRBD2 matching over 9 bases. The V gene's germline CDR1 is LGHDT and CDR2 YNNKEL (reference sequence). The CDR3 loop spans 19 amino acids. Trimming removed 4 bases from V and 2 bases from J; junction bases left unmatched: 12. The CDR3 is CASSPSYKLAGAGANVLTF. CDR3 coding DNA: TGTGCCAGCAGCCCCTCCTACAAGTTAGCGGGGGCTGGGGCCAACGTCCTGACTTTC.

The J gene is TRBJ1-1, the V gene TRBV12-3 or TRBV12-4, with 7 nucleotides matching TRBD1. V gave up 6 bases and J gave up 6 bases; unmatched junction bases: 7. The CDR3 loop spans 13 amino acids. As DNA, the CDR3 is TGTGCCAGCAGACGCGGACAGGCTTCTGAAGCTTTCTTT. It yields the protein CASRRGQASEAFF.

This clone occurred once. The chain carries TRBV19 and TRBJ1-2, with D tentatively TRBD1 (5 bases). V gave up 3 bases and J gave up 6 bases, with 20 bases separating them. The CDR3 length is 16 residues. Germline loops: CDR1 LNHDA, CDR2 SQIVND (reference sequence). Here the CDR3 DNA reads TGTGCCAGTAGTATGGGGCCAGGGCGAATAAGAGATGGCTACACCTTC. This sequence encodes CASSMGPGRIRDGYTF.

This clone came up a few times. The chain employs TRBV2 and TRBJ2-3; TRBD1 matches 9 bases. V dropped 0 bases and J dropped 5; count of bases not matched to a gene: 3. The V gene's germline CDR1 is SNHLY and CDR2 FYNNEI. This CDR3 has 15 residues. The CDR3 bases are TGTGCCAGCAGTGAAGCGGGACAGGGTCAAGATACGCAGTATTTT. Its protein is CASSEAGQGQDTQYF.

This clone has only a few counts. The chain combines TRBV19 with TRBJ2-1; possibly TRBD1 for D (6 bases). V lost 3 bases to trimming and J lost 2 bases, with 23 bases between them. In germline, CDR1 is LNHDA, CDR2 SQIVND (reference sequence). The CDR3 has 19 residues. The CDR3 DNA follows: TGTGCCAGTAGTATGTTGGTCCGGGACATTTTTTTGACCTACAATGAGCAGTTCTTC. It specifies CASSMLVRDIFLTYNEQFF.

The J gene is TRBJ1-1, the V gene TRBV19, with D perhaps TRBD1 (6 bases). Germline CDR1 reads LNHDA; CDR2 reads SQIVND (reference sequence). CDR3 length: 15 residues. Trimming stripped 7 bases from V and 1 base from J, with 16 bases between. The CDR3 sequence is CASTFRGRSNTEAFF. For the CDR3, the DNA is TGTGCCAGTACCTTCAGGGGACGGTCGAACACTGAAGCTTTCTTT.

The rearrangement joins TRBV6-5 to TRBJ1-4, with 10 bases identical to TRBD1. The CDR3 is 15 residues long. Germline loops: CDR1 MNHEY, CDR2 SVGAGI. J lost 7 bases, V lost 4 bases, and 6 bases had no gene match. The CDR3 loop reads CASSSGWTGGEKLFF. In DNA, the CDR3 is TGTGCCAGCAGTTCAGGTTGGACAGGGGGTGAAAAACTGTTTTTT.

The J gene is TRBJ2-7, the V gene TRBV7-9; TRBD1 agrees at 11 bases. The CDR3 is 15 amino acids. Germline trimming cut 0 bases from V and 7 bases from J; bases unmatched to any gene: 5. Germline V gives CDR1 SEHNR, CDR2 FQNEAQ (reference sequence). Here the CDR3 DNA reads TGTGCCAGCAGCTTAGCCGGGACAGGGGGAAGGGAGCAGTACTTC. Protein product: CASSLAGTGGREQYF.

The chain employs TRBV5-1 and TRBJ2-5, with 8 bases lining up with TRBD1. Germline-derived CDR1 and CDR2 are SGHRS and YFSETQ. The CDR3 runs to 16 residues. With V trimmed by 3 bases and J by 2 bases, 9 bases remained unmatched. This CDR3 is CASSSGQGALQETQYF. CDR3 sequence (DNA): TGCGCCAGCAGCTCAGGGCAGGGGGCGCTACAAGAGACCCAGTACTTC.

The V and J genes are TRBV6-6 and TRBJ2-1; 8 nucleotides align to TRBD1. The CDR3 has 13 amino acids. Germline CDR1 and CDR2: MNHNY and SVGAGI (reference sequence). V lost 4 bases to trimming and J lost 7 bases; unmatched junction nucleotides: 3. DNA of the CDR3: TGTGCCAGCAGTTCAGGGGGCGTGAATGAGCAGTTCTTC. Its translation: CASSSGGVNEQFF.

This chain uses TRBV2 with TRBJ2-3; D gene ambiguous. This CDR3 has 13 amino acids. V was pared by 2 bases and J by 8 bases, with 11 bases between. Germline V gives CDR1 SNHLY, CDR2 FYNNEI. The CDR3 DNA follows: TGTGCCAGCAGTGAACCGGCCGCAGGTACGCAGTATTTT. This gives the protein CASSEPAAGTQYF.

The chain combines TRBV6-2 or TRBV6-3 with TRBJ2-3; 8 bases map to TRBD1. The V and J ends lost 5 bases and 0 bases, in that order; junction bases with no gene match: 7. The CDR3 contains 16 residues. From germline, CDR1 is MNHEY and CDR2 SVGEGT. CDR3 loop: CASSTWTGTSTDTQYF. CDR3 sequence (DNA): TGTGCCAGCAGTACCTGGACAGGGACTAGCACAGATACGCAGTATTTT.

The chain is built from TRBV19 and TRBJ2-1; 8 positions agree with TRBD2. CDR3 length: 17 amino acids. Unmatched junction bases numbered 10, after V lost 5 bases and J lost 1 base. Germline CDR1 reads LNHDA; CDR2 reads SQIVND (reference sequence). This CDR3 reads CASSLARGLASYNEQFF. CDR3 nucleotide sequence: TGTGCCAGTAGTCTCGCCCGAGGACTAGCTTCCTACAATGAGCAGTTCTTC.

This clone was counted once. The chain couples TRBV15 to TRBJ1-5; D gene unclear. The germline V gene has CDR1 LNHNV and CDR2 YYDKDF (reference sequence). This CDR3 comprises 14 residues. V lost 0 bases, J lost 5 bases, and 8 bases lay in between. CDR3 DNA: TGTGCCACCAGCAGAGAGGGCATCTATCAGCCCCAGCATTTT. This gives the protein CATSREGIYQPQHF.

The V and J genes are TRBV7-9 and TRBJ1-5; 8 bases match TRBD1. Germline V gene data show CDR1 as SEHNR and CDR2 as FQNEAQ (reference sequence). The CDR3 extends over 15 amino acids. Trimming at V came to 5 bases and at J to 0 bases, leaving 3 bases not matched to a gene. The CDR3 DNA sequence: TGTGCCAGCAGCCCGGGACAGGTTAGCAATCAGCCCCAGCATTTT. Protein product: CASSPGQVSNQPQHF.

This sequence joins TRBV6-2 or TRBV6-3 and TRBJ2-1, with TRBD1 matching 8 bases. CDR1 and CDR2 (germline): MNHEY, SVGEGT. J gave up 8 bases and V 2 bases, and 8 bases lay outside the gene matches. The CDR3 totals 15 residues. CDR3: CASSYPLQGDYEQFF. In nucleotides, the CDR3 is TGTGCCAGCAGTTACCCGTTACAGGGGGATTATGAGCAGTTCTTC.

The chain recombines TRBV9 with TRBJ2-1, with 10 bases identical to TRBD2. V was pared by 0 bases and J by 8 bases, with 8 bases of the junction left unmatched. The CDR3 has 16 amino acids. Germline loops: CDR1 SGDLS, CDR2 YYNGEE. The CDR3 is CASSVGLAGATDEQFF. The CDR3 region has the DNA TGTGCCAGCAGCGTAGGCCTAGCGGGGGCGACGGATGAGCAGTTCTTC.

J is TRBJ2-2 and V is TRBV9; TRBD2 matches at 7 bases. Germline V lookup: CDR1 SGDLS, CDR2 YYNGEE. This CDR3 region has 16 residues. V shed 0 bases and J 4 bases; nucleotides not matched to a gene: 6. The CDR3 nucleotides read TGTGCCAGCAGCGTAGCGGCTAGCGGTTCCACCGGGGAGCTGTTTTTT. This gives the protein CASSVAASGSTGELFF. Full variable domain (remainder filled in from reference TRBV9 and TRBJ2-2): DSGVTQTPKHLITATGQRVTLRCSPRSGDLSVYWYQQSLDQGLQFLIQYYNGEERAKGNILERFSAQQFPDLHSELNLSSLELGDSALYFCASSVAASGSTGELFFGEGSRLTVL.

This clone has at least ten counts. The chain employs TRBV21-1 and TRBJ2-3; the table's D call, TRBD2, was not checked against the DNA. TRBV21-1 is a known pseudogene. The CDR3 is 19 residues long. The CDR3 reads CASSKAGDGLAASTDTQYF. For the CDR3, the DNA is TGTGCCAGCAGCAAAGCTGGTGATGGACTAGCGGCTAGCACAGATACGCAGTATTTT.

This chain connects TRBV19 to TRBJ1-5; 11 bases map to TRBD1. The CDR3 consists of 17 residues. From germline, CDR1 is LNHDA and CDR2 SQIVND (reference sequence). The junction had 11 bases not matched to a gene; V was cut back by 7 bases and J by 3 bases. CDR3 sequence: CASKSILGQGVNQPQHF. The CDR3 DNA reads TGTGCCAGTAAATCAATCCTGGGACAGGGGGTCAATCAGCCCCAGCATTTT.